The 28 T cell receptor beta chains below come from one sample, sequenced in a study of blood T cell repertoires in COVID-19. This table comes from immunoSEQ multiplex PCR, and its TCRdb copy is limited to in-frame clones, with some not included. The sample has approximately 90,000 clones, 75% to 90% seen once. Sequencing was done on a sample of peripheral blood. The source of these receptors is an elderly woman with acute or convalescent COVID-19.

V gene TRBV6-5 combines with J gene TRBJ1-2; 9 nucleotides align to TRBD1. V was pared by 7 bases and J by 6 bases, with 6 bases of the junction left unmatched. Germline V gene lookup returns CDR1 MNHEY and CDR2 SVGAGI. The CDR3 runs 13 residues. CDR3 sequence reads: CASIPGQGHGYTF. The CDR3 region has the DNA TGTGCCAGCATCCCGGGACAGGGCCATGGCTACACCTTC.

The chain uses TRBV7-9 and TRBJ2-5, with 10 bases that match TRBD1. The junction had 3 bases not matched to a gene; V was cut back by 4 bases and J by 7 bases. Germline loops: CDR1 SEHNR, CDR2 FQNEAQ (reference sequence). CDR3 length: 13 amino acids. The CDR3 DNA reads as TGTGCCAGCAGCTCTTGGGACAGGGGGACCCAGTACTTC. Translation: CASSSWDRGTQYF.

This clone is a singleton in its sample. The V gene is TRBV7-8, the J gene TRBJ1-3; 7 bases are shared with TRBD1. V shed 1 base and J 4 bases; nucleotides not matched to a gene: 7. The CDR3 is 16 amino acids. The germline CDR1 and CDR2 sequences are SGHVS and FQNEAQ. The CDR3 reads CASSLVPGQPGNTIYF. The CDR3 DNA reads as TGTGCCAGCAGCTTAGTACCGGGACAGCCAGGAAACACCATATATTTT.

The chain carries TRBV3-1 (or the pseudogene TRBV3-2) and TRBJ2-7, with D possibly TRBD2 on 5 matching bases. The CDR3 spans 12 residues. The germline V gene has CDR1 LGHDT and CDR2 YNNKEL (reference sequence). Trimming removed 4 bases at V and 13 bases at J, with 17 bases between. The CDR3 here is CASSLEAGKRYF. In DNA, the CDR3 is TGTGCCAGCAGCCTCGAAGCCGGGAAGCGTTACTTC.

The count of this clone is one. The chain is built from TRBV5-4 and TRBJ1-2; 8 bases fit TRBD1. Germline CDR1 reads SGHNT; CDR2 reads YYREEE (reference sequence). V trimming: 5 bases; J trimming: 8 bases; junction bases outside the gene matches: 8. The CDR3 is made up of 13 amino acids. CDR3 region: CASRAGQERGYTF. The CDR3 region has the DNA TGTGCCAGCAGGGCGGGACAGGAGAGGGGCTACACCTTC.

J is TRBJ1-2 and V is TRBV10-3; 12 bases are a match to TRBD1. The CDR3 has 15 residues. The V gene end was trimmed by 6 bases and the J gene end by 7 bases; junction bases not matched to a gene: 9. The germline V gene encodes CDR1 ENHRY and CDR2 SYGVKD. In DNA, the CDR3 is TGTGCCATCAGCATCGGGACAGGGGGCGCCGGTGGCTACACCTTC. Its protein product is CAISIGTGGAGGYTF.

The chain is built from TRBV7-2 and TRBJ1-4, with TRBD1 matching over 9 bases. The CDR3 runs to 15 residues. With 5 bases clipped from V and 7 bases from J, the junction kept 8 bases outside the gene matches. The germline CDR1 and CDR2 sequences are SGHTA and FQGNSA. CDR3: CASSPGQGLGEKLFF. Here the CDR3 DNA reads TGTGCCAGCAGCCCCGGACAGGGGTTGGGTGAAAAACTGTTTTTT.

The CDR3 region is CASSLTQSSYNEQFF. The CDR3 nucleotides are TGTGCCAGCAGCTTAACACAGAGCTCCTACAATGAGCAGTTCTTC. The rearrangement links TRBV7-3 to TRBJ2-1; no firm D call. Trimming cost V 0 bases and J 0 bases, with 6 bases left between them. This CDR3 has 15 residues. Germline assignment: CDR1 SGHTA and CDR2 FQGTGA. Full variable domain (outside the CDR3, taken from reference TRBV7-3 and TRBJ2-1): GAGVSQTPSNKVTEKGKYVELRCDPISGHTALYWYRQSLGQGPEFLIYFQGTGAADDSGLPNDRFFAVRPEGSVSTLKIQRTERGDSAVYLCASSLTQSSYNEQFFGPGTRLTVL.

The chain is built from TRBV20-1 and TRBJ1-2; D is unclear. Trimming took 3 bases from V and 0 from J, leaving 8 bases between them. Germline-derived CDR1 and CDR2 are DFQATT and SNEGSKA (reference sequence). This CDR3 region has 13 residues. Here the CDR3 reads CSASLRTNYGYTF. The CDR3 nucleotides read TGCAGTGCTAGTCTGAGGACTAACTATGGCTACACCTTC.

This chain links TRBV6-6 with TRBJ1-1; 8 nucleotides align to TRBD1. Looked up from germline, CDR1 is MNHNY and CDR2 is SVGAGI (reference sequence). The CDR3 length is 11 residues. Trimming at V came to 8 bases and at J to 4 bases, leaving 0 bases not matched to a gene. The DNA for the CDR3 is TGTGCCAGCGACAGGGGCACTGAAGCTTTCTTT. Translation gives CASDRGTEAFF.

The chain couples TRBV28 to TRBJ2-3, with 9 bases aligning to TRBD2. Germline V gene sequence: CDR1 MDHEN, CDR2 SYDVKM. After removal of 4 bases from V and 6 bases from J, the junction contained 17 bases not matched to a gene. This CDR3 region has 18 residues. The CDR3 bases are TGTGCCAGCAGTTCCCGGTGGATTAGCGGGGGTTGGGGGGATACGCAGTATTTT. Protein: CASSSRWISGGWGDTQYF.

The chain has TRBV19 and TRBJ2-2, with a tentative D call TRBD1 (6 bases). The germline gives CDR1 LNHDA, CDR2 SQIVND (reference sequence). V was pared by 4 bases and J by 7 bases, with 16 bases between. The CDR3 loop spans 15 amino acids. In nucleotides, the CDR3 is TGTGCCAGTAGTACCCCGGACAGTATTAACGGGGAGCTGTTTTTT. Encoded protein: CASSTPDSINGELFF.

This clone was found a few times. The chain's CDR3 is CASSPRNRGSNQPQHF. Here the CDR3 DNA reads TGTGCCAGCAGTCCCCGAAACAGGGGATCCAATCAGCCCCAGCATTTT. The chain uses TRBV27 and TRBJ1-5; 7 bases map to TRBD1. Germline assignment: CDR1 MNHEY and CDR2 SMNVEV (reference sequence). Trimming took 5 bases from V and 3 from J; bases not matched to a gene: 10. This CDR3 spans 16 amino acids.

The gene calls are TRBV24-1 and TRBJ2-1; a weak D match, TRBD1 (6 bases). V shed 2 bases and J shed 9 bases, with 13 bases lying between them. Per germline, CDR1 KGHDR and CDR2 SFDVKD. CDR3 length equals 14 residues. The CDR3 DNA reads TGTGCCACCAGTGATTGGGGCGAAGGGGGTGAGCAGTTCTTC. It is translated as CATSDWGEGGEQFF.

CDR3 sequence reads: CASTITLTGRNTGELFF. For the CDR3, the DNA is TGCGCCAGCACAATAACACTGACAGGGAGGAACACCGGGGAGCTGTTTTTT. The chain links TRBV5-1 to TRBJ2-2; TRBD1 matches 7 bases. Germline V gives CDR1 SGHRS, CDR2 YFSETQ. V lost 6 bases to trimming and J lost 1 base; unmatched junction nucleotides: 12. The CDR3 extends over 17 amino acids.

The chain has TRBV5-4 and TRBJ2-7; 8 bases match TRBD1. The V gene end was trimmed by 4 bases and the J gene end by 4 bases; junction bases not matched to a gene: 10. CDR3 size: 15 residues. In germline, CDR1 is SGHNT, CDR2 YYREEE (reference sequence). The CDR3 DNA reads TGTGCCAGCAGCAAACAGGACAGGGACGCGTACGAGCAGTACTTC. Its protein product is CASSKQDRDAYEQYF. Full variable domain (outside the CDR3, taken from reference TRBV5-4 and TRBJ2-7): ETGVTQSPTHLIKTRGQQVTLRCSSQSGHNTVSWYQQALGQGPQFIFQYYREEENGRGNFPPRFSGLQFPNYSSELNVNALELDDSALYLCASSKQDRDAYEQYFGPGTRLTVT.

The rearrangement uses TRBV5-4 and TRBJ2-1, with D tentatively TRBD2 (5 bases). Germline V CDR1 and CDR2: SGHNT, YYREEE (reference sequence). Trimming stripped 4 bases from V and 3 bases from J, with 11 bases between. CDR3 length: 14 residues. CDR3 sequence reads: CASSPSLDYNEQFF. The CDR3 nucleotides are TGTGCCAGCAGCCCATCACTAGACTACAATGAGCAGTTCTTC.

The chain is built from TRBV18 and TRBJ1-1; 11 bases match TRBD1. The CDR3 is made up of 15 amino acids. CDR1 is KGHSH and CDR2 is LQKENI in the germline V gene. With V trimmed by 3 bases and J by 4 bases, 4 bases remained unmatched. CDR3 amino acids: CASSPTGTGGTEAFF. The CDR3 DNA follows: TGTGCCAGCTCACCGACCGGGACAGGGGGCACTGAAGCTTTCTTT.

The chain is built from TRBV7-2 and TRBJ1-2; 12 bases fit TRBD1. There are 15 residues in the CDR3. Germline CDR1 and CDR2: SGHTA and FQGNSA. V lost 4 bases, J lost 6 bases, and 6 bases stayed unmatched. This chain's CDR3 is CASSSRGQGANGYTF. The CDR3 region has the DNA TGTGCCAGCAGCTCAAGGGGACAGGGGGCGAATGGCTACACCTTC.

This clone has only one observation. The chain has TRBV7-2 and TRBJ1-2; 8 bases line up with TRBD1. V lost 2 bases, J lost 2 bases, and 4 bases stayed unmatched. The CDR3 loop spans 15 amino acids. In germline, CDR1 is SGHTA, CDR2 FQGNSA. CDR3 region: CASSLISGGNYGYTF. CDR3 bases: TGTGCCAGCAGCTTAATTTCAGGGGGCAACTATGGCTACACCTTC.

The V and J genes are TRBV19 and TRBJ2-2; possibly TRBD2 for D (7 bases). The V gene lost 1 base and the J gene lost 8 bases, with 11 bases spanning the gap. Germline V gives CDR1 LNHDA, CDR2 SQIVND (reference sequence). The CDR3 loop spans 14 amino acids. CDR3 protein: CASSIGGGAGELFF. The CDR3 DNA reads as TGTGCCAGTAGTATAGGAGGGGGGGCTGGGGAGCTGTTTTTT. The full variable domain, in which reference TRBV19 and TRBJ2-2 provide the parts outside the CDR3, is DGGITQSPKYLFRKEGQNVTLSCEQNLNHDAMYWYRQDPGQGLRLIYYSQIVNDFQKGDIAEGYSVSREKKESFPLTVTSAQKNPTAFYLCASSIGGGAGELFFGEGSRLTVL.

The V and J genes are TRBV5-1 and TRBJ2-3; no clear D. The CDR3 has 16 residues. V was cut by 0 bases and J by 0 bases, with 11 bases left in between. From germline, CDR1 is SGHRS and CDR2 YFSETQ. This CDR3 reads CASSLGVVSSTDTQYF. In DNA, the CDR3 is TGCGCCAGCAGCTTGGGCGTCGTTTCCAGCACAGATACGCAGTATTTT.

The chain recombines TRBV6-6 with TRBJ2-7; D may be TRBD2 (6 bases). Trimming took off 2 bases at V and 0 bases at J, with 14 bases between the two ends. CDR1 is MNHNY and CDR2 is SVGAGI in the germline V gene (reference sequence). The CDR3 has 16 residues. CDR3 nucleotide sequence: TGTGCCAGCAGTTACGGGGGACTGATGAGCTCCTACGAGCAGTACTTC. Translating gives CASSYGGLMSSYEQYF.

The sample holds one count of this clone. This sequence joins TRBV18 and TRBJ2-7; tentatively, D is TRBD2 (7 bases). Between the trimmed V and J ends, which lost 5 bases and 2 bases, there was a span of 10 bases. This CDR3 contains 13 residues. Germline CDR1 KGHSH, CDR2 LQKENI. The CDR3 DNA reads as TGTGCCAGCTCAGGCGGGGGCCCCTACGAGCAGTACTTC. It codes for CASSGGGPYEQYF.

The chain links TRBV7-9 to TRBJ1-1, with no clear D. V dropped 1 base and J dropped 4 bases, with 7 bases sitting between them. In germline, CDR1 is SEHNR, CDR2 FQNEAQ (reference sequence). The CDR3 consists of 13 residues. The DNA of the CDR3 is TGTGCCAGCAGCTTAGGGCGGCTCACTGAAGCTTTCTTT. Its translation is CASSLGRLTEAFF.

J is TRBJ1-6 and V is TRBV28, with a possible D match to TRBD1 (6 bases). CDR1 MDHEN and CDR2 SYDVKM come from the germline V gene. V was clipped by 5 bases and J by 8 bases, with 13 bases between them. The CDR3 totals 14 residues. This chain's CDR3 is CASSGPTGYSPLHF. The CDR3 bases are TGTGCCAGCAGTGGACCGACAGGTTATTCACCCCTCCACTTT. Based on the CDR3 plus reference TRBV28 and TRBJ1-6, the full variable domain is DVKVTQSSRYLVKRTGEKVFLECVQDMDHENMFWYRQDPGLGLRLIYFSYDVKMKEKGDIPEGYSVSREKKERFSLILESASTNQTSMYLCASSGPTGYSPLHFGNGTRLTVT.

The CDR3 protein is CASSGGLVEAQYF. The CDR3 bases are TGTGCCAGCAGCGGCGGGCTGGTGGAAGCCCAGTACTTC. This sequence joins TRBV2 and TRBJ2-5, with TRBD2 as a possible D gene (5 bases). CDR1 and CDR2 (germline): SNHLY, FYNNEI. The CDR3 extends over 13 amino acids. The ends were cut back, 6 bases at V and 9 bases at J, with 17 bases in the middle.

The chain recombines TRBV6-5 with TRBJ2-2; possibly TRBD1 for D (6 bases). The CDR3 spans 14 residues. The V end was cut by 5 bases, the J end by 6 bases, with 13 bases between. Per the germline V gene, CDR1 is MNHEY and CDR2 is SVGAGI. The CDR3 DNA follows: TGTGCCAGCAGTCGCCACAGGGATGCCGGGGAGCTGTTTTTT. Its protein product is CASSRHRDAGELFF.